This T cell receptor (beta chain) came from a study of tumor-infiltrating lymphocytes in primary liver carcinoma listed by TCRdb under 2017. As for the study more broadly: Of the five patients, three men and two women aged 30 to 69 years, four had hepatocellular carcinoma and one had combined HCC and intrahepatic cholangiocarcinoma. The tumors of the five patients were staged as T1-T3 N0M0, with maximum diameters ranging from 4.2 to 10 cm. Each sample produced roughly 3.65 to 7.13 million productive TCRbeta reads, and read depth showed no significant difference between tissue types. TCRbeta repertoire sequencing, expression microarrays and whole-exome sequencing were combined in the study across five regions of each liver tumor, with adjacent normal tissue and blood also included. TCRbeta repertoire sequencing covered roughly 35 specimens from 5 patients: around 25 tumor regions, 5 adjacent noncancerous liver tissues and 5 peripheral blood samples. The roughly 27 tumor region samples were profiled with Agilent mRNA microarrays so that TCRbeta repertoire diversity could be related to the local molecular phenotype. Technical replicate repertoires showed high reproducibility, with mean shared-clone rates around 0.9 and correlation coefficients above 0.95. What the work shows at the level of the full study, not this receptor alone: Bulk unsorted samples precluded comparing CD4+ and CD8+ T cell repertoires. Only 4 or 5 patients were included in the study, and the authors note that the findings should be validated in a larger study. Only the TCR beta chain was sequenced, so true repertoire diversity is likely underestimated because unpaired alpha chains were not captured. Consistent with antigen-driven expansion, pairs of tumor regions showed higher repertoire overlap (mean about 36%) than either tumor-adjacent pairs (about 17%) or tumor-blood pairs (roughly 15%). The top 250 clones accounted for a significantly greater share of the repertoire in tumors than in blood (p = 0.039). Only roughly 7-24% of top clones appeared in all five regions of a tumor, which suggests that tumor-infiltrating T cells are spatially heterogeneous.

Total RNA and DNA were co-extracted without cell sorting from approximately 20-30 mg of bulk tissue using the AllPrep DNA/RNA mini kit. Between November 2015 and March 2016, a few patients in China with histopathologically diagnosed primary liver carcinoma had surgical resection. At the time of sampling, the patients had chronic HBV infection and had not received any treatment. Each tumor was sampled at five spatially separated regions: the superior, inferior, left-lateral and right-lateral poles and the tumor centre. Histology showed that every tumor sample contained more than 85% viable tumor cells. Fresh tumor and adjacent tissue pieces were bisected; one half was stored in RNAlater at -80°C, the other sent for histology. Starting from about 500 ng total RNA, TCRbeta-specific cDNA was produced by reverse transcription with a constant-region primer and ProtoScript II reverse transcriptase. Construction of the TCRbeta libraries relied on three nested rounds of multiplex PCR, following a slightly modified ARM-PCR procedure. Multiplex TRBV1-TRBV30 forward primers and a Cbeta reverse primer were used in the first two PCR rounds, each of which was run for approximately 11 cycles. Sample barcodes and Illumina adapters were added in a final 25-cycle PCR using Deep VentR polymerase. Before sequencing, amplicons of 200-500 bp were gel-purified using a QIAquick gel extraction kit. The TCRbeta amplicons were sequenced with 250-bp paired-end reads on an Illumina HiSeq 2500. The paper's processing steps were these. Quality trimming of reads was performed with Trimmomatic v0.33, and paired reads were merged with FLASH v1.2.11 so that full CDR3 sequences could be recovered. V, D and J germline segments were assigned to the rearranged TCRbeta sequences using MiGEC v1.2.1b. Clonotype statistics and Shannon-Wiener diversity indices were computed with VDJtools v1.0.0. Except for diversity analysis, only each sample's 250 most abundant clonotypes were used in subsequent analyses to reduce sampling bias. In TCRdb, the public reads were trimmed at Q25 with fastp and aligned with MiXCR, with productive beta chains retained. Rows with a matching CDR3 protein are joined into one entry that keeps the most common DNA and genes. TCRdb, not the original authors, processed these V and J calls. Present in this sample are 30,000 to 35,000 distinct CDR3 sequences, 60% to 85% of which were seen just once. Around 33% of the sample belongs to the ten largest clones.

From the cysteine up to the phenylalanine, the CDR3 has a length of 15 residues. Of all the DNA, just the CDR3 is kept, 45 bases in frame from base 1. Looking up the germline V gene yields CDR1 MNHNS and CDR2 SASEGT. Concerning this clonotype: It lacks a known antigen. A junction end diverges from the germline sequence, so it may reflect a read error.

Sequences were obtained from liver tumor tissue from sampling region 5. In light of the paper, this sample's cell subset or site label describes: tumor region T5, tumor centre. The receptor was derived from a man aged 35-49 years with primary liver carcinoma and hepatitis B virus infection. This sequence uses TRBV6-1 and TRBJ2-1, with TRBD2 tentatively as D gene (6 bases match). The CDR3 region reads CASSELSSESDEQLF. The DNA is TGTGCCAGCAGTGAACTCTCTAGCGAGAGTGATGAGCAGCTCTTC.